This T cell receptor (beta chain) was identified during a study of shared clonotypes between healthy human individuals. Overall study results and limits: The study found 4.5% to 5% of naive CD4 clonotypes shared across a few donors. The study's rarefaction showed incomplete sorted-subset sequencing despite large depth.

Notes on this clone: Its antigen is as yet unknown.

For each subset, genomic DNA was distributed in equal portions over several immunoSEQ plates. Per the authors' pipeline: Filtering of immunoSEQ junctional sequences could not match full-length read filtering. Using immunoSEQ multiplex PCR, the repertoire was profiled, and TCRdb retains in-frame clones only, with some absent. V and J calls and clone size are copied from that table; D and trimming were computed from the DNA. The table shows under 650,000 clones, with 90% to 96% occurring only once. The ends were cut back, 3 bases at V and 1 base at J, with 9 bases in the middle. Germline lookup yields CDR1 KGHSH and CDR2 LQKENI. The CDR3 extends over 14 amino acids.

The chain links TRBV18 to TRBJ1-1; the D gene is possibly TRBD1 (5 bases). The receptor comes from a woman between 25 and 40 years old in good health. Input material: naive CD4+ T cells sorted from blood. Regarding subset: CD45RA+ positively selected. The CDR3 DNA is TGTGCCAGCTCACCGGGACTGTCGAACACTGAAGCTTTCTTT. It translates to CASSPGLSNTEAFF.